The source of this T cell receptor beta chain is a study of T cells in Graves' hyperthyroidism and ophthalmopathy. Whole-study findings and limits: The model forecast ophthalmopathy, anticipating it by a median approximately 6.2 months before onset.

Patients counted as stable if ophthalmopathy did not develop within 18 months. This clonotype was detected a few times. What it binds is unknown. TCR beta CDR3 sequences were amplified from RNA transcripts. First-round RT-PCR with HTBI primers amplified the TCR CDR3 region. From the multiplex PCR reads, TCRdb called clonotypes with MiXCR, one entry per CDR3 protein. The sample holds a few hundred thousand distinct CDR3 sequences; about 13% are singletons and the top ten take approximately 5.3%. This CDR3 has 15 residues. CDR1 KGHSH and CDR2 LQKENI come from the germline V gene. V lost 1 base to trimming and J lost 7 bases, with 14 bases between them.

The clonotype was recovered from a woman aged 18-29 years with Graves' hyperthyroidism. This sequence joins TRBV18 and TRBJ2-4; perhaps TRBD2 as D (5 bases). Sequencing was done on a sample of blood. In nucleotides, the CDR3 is TGTGCCAGCTCACCACGGGTGGGAGTAGTGAACATTCAGTACTTC. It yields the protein CASSPRVGVVNIQYF.